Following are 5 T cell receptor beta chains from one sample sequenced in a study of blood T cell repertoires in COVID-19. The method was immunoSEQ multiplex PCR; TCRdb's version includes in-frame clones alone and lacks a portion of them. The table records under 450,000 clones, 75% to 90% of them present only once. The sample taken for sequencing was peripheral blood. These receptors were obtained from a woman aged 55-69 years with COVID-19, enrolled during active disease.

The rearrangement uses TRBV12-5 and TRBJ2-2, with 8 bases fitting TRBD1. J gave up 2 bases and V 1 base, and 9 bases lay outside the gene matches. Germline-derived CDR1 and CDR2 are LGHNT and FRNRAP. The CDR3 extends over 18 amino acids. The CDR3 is CASGLAPAAGGNTGELFF. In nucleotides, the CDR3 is TGTGCTAGTGGTTTGGCCCCAGCCGCAGGGGGCAACACCGGGGAGCTGTTTTTT.

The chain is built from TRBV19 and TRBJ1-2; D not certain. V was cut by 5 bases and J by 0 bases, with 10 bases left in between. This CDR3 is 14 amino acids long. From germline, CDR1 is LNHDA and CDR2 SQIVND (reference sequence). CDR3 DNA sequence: TGTGCCAGTAGTCCAGGCTTCCCTAACTATGGCTACACCTTC. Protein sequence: CASSPGFPNYGYTF.

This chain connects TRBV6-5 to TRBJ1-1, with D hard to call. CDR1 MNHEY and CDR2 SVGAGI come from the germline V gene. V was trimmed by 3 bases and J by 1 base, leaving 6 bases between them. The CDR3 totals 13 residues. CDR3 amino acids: CASSYRQNTEAFF. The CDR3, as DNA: TGTGCCAGCAGTTATCGACAGAACACTGAAGCTTTCTTT.

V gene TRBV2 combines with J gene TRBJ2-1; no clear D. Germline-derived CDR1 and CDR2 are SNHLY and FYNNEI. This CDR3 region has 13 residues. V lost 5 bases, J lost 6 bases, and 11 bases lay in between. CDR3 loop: CASSTDLRNEQFF. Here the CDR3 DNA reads TGTGCCAGCAGTACCGACTTGCGCAATGAGCAGTTCTTC.

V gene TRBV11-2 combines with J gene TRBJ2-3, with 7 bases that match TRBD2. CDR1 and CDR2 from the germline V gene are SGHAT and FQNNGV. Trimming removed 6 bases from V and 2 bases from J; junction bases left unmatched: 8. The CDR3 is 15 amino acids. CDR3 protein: CASRTWGGNTDTQYF. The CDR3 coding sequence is TGTGCCAGCAGGACCTGGGGGGGGAACACAGATACGCAGTATTTT.